This T cell receptor (beta chain) stems from a study of shared clonotypes between healthy human individuals. Germline V gene lookup returns CDR1 SNHLY and CDR2 FYNNEI. Trimming took 4 bases from V and 3 from J; bases not matched to a gene: 3. This CDR3 spans 14 amino acids. Sequencing was performed with immunoSEQ multiplex PCR; in TCRdb, only in-frame clones are kept and a portion is missing. The table includes under 2,500,000 clones, roughly 95% detected once. The clonotype was recovered from a man aged 18 to 29 in good health. The sample comprised naive CD4+ T cells sorted from blood. Subset noted: CD45RA+ positively selected. V is TRBV2 and J is TRBJ2-7, with TRBD2 matching 10 bases. The CDR3 loop is CASSVEREGYEQYF. CDR3 nucleotides: TGTGCCAGCAGTGTAGAGCGGGAGGGCTACGAGCAGTACTTC.